This TCR beta chain appears in the sequencing data of a study of T-cell memory formation after mild COVID-19. This clonotype was seen a handful of times. Using its own MiXCR run on the 5' RACE reads, TCRdb lists one record per CDR3 protein. The data hold 140,000 to 150,000 distinct CDR3 sequences, with around 5.8% observed a single time. The CDR3 has 15 residues. Germline CDR1 and CDR2: MGHRA and YSYEKL. V lost 0 bases to trimming and J lost 4 bases, with 12 bases between them. The sample consisted of PBMCs or a T cell subset sorted from them (not recorded which). J is TRBJ1-2 and V is TRBV4-1; possible D gene TRBD1, 5 bases. The receptor's source is an adult woman who had mild COVID-19 (a few samples of this study predate the infection). Cell type and time point are not known. CDR3 loop: CASSQEYRPPYGYTF. The CDR3 DNA reads TGCGCCAGCAGCCAAGAATACAGGCCTCCCTATGGCTACACCTTC.